A selection of T cell receptor beta chains follows, all from one sample in a study of shared clonotypes between healthy human individuals. Assay: immunoSEQ multiplex PCR; the TCRdb copy retains only in-frame clones and omits some. The sample shows around 2,000,000 clones, approximately 94% of them seen only once. The material sequenced was naive CD8+ T cells sorted from blood. These receptors were collected from a man in his late teens or twenties in good health. CDR3s include the opening cysteine and the closing phenylalanine or tryptophan. The D gene is left open where the match is weak. Clone size is stated in some rows and not others, as once, few, many or a class when expanded.

cdr3_nt cdr3_aa v_call clone_size j_call d_call
TGCGCCAGCAGCCAAGTTCTGTGGGATGAGCAGTTCTTC CASSQVLWDEQFF TRBV4-1 . TRBJ2-1 .
TGCGCCAGCAGCTCCCTGGACAGGGAGGTCTATGGCTACACCTTC CASSSLDREVYGYTF TRBV5-1 . TRBJ1-2 TRBD1
TGTGCCAGCAGCTTAATGACTAGCGGGTGGAATGAGCAGTTCTTC CASSLMTSGWNEQFF TRBV7-2 . TRBJ2-1 TRBD2
TGTGCCATCAGTGAGTCGGAGATACAGCCCCAGCATTTT CAISESEIQPQHF TRBV10-3 . TRBJ1-5 .
TGTGCCAGCGAGACGGGGCTCTGGTACGAGCAGTACTTC CASETGLWYEQYF TRBV5-8 . TRBJ2-7 .
TGTGCCTGGAGTGCTTGGGACAGTCCTGGAAACACCATATATTTT CAWSAWDSPGNTIYF TRBV30 . TRBJ1-3 TRBD1
TGCGCCAGCTCCCGGGACAGGGAAGCTTTCTTT CASSRDREAFF TRBV5-1 . TRBJ1-1 TRBD1
TGCGCCAGCAGCCGATGGCGGGACAGCGAGGTCCATACGGATTCACCCCTCCACTTT CASSRWRDSEVHTDSPLHF TRBV4-3 . TRBJ1-6 TRBD1
TGCGCCAGCAGCTTCCGAGACGGCCTGAATCAGCCCCAGCATTTT CASSFRDGLNQPQHF TRBV5-1 . TRBJ1-5 .
TGTGCCAGCAGCGGGATCTCCTACGAGCAGTACTTC CASSGISYEQYF TRBV7-2 . TRBJ2-7 .
TGCAGCTTCCGGGACAGGGTGTCCTACGAGCAGTACTTC CSFRDRVSYEQYF TRBV29-1 . TRBJ2-7 TRBD1
TGCGCCAGCAGCCAAGACACAGGGGGCGCATGGGCTTTCTTT CASSQDTGGAWAFF TRBV4-1 . TRBJ1-1 TRBD1
TGTGCCAGTAGTATAGTTCTGGGGATACAAGAGACCCAGTACTTC CASSIVLGIQETQYF TRBV19 . TRBJ2-5 .
TGTGCCAGCAGCTTAGAGACTTACGAGCAGTACTTC CASSLETYEQYF TRBV11-2 few TRBJ2-7 .
TGTGCCAGTAGTAATACCGAGCCGAGCTCCTACAATGAGCAGTTCTTC CASSNTEPSSYNEQFF TRBV19 . TRBJ2-1 .
TGTGCCAGCAGTTTAGGAGAGTTTGTGGGCACAGATACGCAGTATTTT CASSLGEFVGTDTQYF TRBV7-6 . TRBJ2-3 .
TGTGCCAGCAGTTCGACCGGGGGAATCTCTTACGAGCAGTACTTC CASSSTGGISYEQYF TRBV2 . TRBJ2-7 .
TGTGCCACCGCAACAGGGAATAGCAATCAGCCCCAGCATTTT CATATGNSNQPQHF TRBV6-5 once TRBJ1-5 .